This T cell receptor beta chain emerged from a study of blood T cell repertoires in COVID-19. Germline CDR1 reads MNHEY; CDR2 reads SVGAGI. The CDR3 has 14 amino acids. Unmatched junction bases numbered 6, after V lost 6 bases and J lost 4 bases. Sequenced by immunoSEQ multiplex PCR; TCRdb stores in-frame clones only, minus some. The sample records a few hundred thousand clones, 85% to 90% being singletons. Source material: PBMCs or T cells enriched from blood (not recorded which). The receptor was isolated from a woman aged 18 to 35 who had recovered from COVID-19. The rearrangement uses TRBV6-5 and TRBJ2-1; 7 bases line up with TRBD2. The CDR3 sequence: CASRRLAAYNEQFF. The CDR3 nucleotides read TGTGCCAGCAGGAGACTAGCTGCGTACAATGAGCAGTTCTTC.